This T cell receptor beta chain was sequenced during a study of T cells in Graves' hyperthyroidism and ophthalmopathy. This CDR3 comprises 15 residues. The V segment lost 3 bases and the J segment 3 bases; nucleotides outside the gene matches: 11. CDR1 is DFQATT, CDR2 SNEGSKA, per germline (reference sequence). Regions amplified from RNA transcripts were the TCR beta CDR3 regions. First-round RT-PCR targeting the TCR CDR3 was performed with the HTBI primer set. From the multiplex PCR reads, TCRdb called clonotypes with MiXCR, one entry per CDR3 protein. The sample lists about 600,000 distinct CDR3 sequences, approximately 16% seen once, with less than 3.5% in the top ten.

This clonotype was sampled from a woman aged 40 to 50 with Graves' ophthalmopathy. This chain joins TRBV20-1 and TRBJ2-7; TRBD1 aligns across 7 bases. Sequencing was done on a sample of blood. The CDR3 DNA reads as TGCAGTGCTAGGTCGGCCGGGACAGTAGGCTACGAGCAGTACTTC. Protein product: CSARSAGTVGYEQYF.